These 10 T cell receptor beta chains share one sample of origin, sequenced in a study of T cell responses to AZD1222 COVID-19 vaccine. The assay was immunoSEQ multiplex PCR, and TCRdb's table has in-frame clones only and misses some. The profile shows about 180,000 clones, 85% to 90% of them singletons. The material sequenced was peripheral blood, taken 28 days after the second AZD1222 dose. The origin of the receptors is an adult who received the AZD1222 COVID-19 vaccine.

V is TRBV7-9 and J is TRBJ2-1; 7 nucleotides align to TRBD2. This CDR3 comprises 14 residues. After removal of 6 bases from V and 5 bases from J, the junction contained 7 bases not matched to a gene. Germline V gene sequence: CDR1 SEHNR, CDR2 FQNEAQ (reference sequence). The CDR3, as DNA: TGTGCCAGCAGTAGGGTAGCGGGCAACAATGAGCAGTTCTTC. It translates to CASSRVAGNNEQFF.

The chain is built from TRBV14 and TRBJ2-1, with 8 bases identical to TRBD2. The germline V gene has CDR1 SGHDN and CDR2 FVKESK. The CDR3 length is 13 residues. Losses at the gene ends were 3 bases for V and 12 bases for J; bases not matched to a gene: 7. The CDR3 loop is CASSQIAGRGQFF. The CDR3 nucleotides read TGTGCCAGCAGCCAGATCGCCGGGAGGGGGCAGTTCTTC.

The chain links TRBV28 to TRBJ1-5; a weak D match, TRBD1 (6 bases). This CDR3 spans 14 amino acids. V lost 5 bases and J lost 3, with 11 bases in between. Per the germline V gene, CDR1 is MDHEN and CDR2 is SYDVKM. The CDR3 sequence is CASSKPGANQPQHF. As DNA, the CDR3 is TGTGCCAGCAGTAAGCCAGGGGCCAATCAGCCCCAGCATTTT.

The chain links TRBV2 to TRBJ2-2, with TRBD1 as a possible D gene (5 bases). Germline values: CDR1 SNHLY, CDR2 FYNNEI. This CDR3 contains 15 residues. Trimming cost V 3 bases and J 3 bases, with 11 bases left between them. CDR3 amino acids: CASSDREPHTGELFF. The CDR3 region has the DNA TGTGCCAGCAGTGACAGGGAACCGCACACCGGGGAGCTGTTTTTT.

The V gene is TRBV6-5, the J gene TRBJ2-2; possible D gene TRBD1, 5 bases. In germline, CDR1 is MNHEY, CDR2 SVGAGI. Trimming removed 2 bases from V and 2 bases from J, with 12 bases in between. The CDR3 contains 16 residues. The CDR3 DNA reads TGTGCCAGCAGTTACCTGGGGCAGGGTAACACCGGGGAGCTGTTTTTT. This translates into CASSYLGQGNTGELFF.

The CDR3 is CASSSVEKLFF. As DNA, the CDR3 is TGTGCCAGTAGTTCGGTCGAAAAACTGTTTTTT. The rearrangement joins TRBV19 to TRBJ1-4; no firm D call. Germline V CDR1 and CDR2: LNHDA, SQIVND (reference sequence). Trimming pared 5 bases from V and 8 bases from J, leaving 6 bases between. This CDR3 is built from 11 residues.

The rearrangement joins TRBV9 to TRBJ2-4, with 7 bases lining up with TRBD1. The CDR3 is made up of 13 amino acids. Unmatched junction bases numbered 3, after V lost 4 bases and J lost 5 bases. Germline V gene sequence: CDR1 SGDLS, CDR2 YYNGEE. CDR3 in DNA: TGTGCCAGCAGCCCAGGGGGTCAAAACATTCAGTACTTC. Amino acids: CASSPGGQNIQYF.

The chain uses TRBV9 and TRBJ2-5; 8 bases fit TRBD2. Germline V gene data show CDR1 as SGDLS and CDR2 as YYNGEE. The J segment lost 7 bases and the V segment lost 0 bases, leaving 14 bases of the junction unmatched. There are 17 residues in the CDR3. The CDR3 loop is CASSVAGTRGTRSTQYF. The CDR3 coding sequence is TGTGCCAGCAGCGTAGCGGGGACTAGGGGTACCCGGTCGACCCAGTACTTC.

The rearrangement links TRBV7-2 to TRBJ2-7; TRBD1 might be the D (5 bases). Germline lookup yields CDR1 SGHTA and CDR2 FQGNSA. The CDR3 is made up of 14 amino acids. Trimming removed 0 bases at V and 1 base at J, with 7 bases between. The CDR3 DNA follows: TGTGCCAGCAGCTTAGCTTGGACATCCTACGAGCAGTACTTC. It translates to CASSLAWTSYEQYF.

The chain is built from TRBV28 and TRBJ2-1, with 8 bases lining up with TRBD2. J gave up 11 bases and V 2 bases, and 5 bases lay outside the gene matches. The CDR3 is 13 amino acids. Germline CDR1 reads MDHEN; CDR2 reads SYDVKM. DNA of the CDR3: TGTGCCAGCAGTTTACCGGGAGGGCCTAAGCAGTTCTTC. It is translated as CASSLPGGPKQFF. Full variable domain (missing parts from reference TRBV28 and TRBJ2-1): DVKVTQSSRYLVKRTGEKVFLECVQDMDHENMFWYRQDPGLGLRLIYFSYDVKMKEKGDIPEGYSVSREKKERFSLILESASTNQTSMYLCASSLPGGPKQFFGPGTRLTVL.